This TCR beta chain was sequenced during a study of T cells in Graves' hyperthyroidism and ophthalmopathy. Only a few counts were recorded for this clonotype. Its ends do not fully match the called genes, so a read error is possible. The V gene's germline CDR1 is MNHEY and CDR2 SVGEGT. The CDR3 has 13 amino acids. What was amplified from RNA transcripts were TCR beta CDR3 regions. The HTBI primer set served for first-round RT-PCR of the TCR CDR3. One entry per CDR3 protein results from TCRdb running MiXCR on the multiplex PCR reads. The sample contains about 46,000 distinct CDR3 sequences, over 45% of which appear only once. The study defined stable Graves' hyperthyroidism as no ophthalmopathy progression within 18 months.

Material for sequencing was peripheral blood or thyroid tissue (not recorded which). J is TRBJ2-6 and V is TRBV6-2 or TRBV6-3; either TRBD1 or TRBD2 may supply D (7 bases each). The clonotype comes from a woman between 50 and 59 years old with Graves' hyperthyroidism. CDR3 in amino acids: CASSMTGRGTEAF. As DNA, the CDR3 is TGTGCCAGCAGTATGACAGGGAGGGGGACTGAAGCTTTC.